The present entry profiles one T cell receptor (beta chain) with its context. This clonotype was found many times. The antigen it binds to is not known. No base-level quality is on record; no much larger clone is a single base apart. Library creation used PCR. Data came from an Illumina HiSeq 2500. To normalize quantification of the TCRbeta repertoire, the TCR libraries were built with molecular barcoding that relied on unique molecular identifiers. TCRdb cleaned the public reads at Q25 with fastp, built clones with MiXCR and kept in-frame beta chains. Duplicate CDR3 protein sequences are folded into a single record with the most common DNA and genes. Counted in this sample were around 300,000 distinct CDR3 sequences; more than 9% of them appeared once. The ten most abundant clones make up 23% of the sample. Measured from the cysteine to the phenylalanine, the CDR3 is 17 residues long. Only CDR3 DNA is held: 51 bases, read in frame from base 1. The germline V gene encodes CDR1 SGHVS and CDR2 FQNEAQ. Trimmed from V: 6 bases; trimmed from J: 3 bases; junction bases lacking a gene match: 10.

The treatment or condition label here, explained by the study, means: allogeneic hematopoietic cell transplantation with graft depleted of TCRalphabeta T cells and CD19 B cells. TCRalphabeta/CD19-depleted allogeneic hematopoietic cell grafts were given to the transplant recipients, all of whom were children. The data belong to a study of T-cell reconstitution after alpha-beta-depleted transplantation in children (dated by TCRdb to the mid-2010s). As for the study more broadly: T-cell immune reconstitution after TCRalphabeta/CD19-depleted allogeneic hematopoietic cell transplantation in children was quantitatively tracked in the study by means of TCR repertoire profiling. Points the paper makes about the study in general: About two months after transplant, the apparently early recovery of alphabetaT-cell counts reportedly depended on just several hundred clones that had expanded rapidly and came from non-depleted graft cells. The frequencies of hyperexpanded clones fell over the following months, and after one year, T-cell counts and TCRbeta diversity were mostly attributed to newly produced T cells. The high TCRbeta diversity at day 60 in some patients was ascribed to recipient T cells and intrathymic progenitors that had survived conditioning.

This specimen was peripheral blood, taken 180 days after TCRalphabeta/CD19-depleted stem cell transplant. This sequence originates from a male patient aged 2-15 years who had a stem cell transplant for chronic granulomatous disease, so the T cells may come from the graft donor. The rearrangement combines TRBV7-8 with TRBJ2-1; 11 central bases correspond to TRBD2. The DNA sequence reads TGTGCCAGCAGTCCTGAAGTACTAGCGGGGGACTACAATGAGCAGTTCTTC. Translated, this gives CASSPEVLAGDYNEQFF.